Each of the 32 T cell receptor beta chains below was sequenced from the same sample in a study of blood T cells in healthy people across ages. Through a sample-barcoded 5' primer and a J-beta primer mix, a second PCR was run for roughly 6 to 12 cycles. TCRdb re-called the 5' RACE reads through MiXCR, storing one row per CDR3 protein. The sample records about 780,000 distinct CDR3 sequences, 46% being singletons. The sequencing input was blood. The origin of the receptors is an older man in good health.

This chain joins TRBV10-3 and TRBJ2-3; no clear D. CDR3 length equals 11 residues. The germline V gene has CDR1 ENHRY and CDR2 SYGVKD. Trimming left V 7 bases short and J 2 bases short, with 4 bases between. The CDR3 sequence: CAIKNTDTQYF. In DNA form, the CDR3 reads TGTGCCATCAAAAACACAGATACGCAGTATTTT.

This chain's CDR3 is CASSSLPSSSTDTQYF. The CDR3 DNA follows: TGTGCCAGCAGCTCCCTTCCGTCCTCTAGCACAGATACGCAGTATTTT. The chain joins TRBV11-3 to TRBJ2-3; D uncertain. CDR3 length: 16 residues. V lost 4 bases to trimming and J lost 0 bases, with 14 bases between them. Germline V CDR1 and CDR2: SGHNT, YENEEA.

This clonotype was seen at least ten times. The gene calls are TRBV12-3 or TRBV12-4 and TRBJ2-6; no firm D call. The length of the CDR3 is 16 residues. With 1 base removed from V and 0 bases from J, the gap between germline ends came to 7 bases. The CDR3 protein is CASSLGIGSGANVLTF. CDR3 nucleotides: TGTGCCAGCAGTTTAGGGATAGGCTCTGGGGCCAACGTCCTGACTTTC.

The genes are TRBV7-2 and TRBJ1-4; 10 bases match TRBD1. CDR1 SGHTA and CDR2 FQGNSA come from the germline V gene. The V and J ends lost 4 bases and 8 bases, in that order; junction bases with no gene match: 13. CDR3 length: 17 amino acids. CDR3 protein: CASSSSGFGTGAEKLFF. In nucleotides, the CDR3 is TGTGCCAGCAGCTCCTCCGGTTTCGGGACAGGGGCCGAAAAACTGTTTTTT.

This chain uses TRBV7-9 with TRBJ2-5; D remains ambiguous. Germline V CDR1 and CDR2: SEHNR, FQNEAQ (reference sequence). This CDR3 is 14 amino acids long. V dropped 5 bases and J dropped 4 bases, with 14 bases sitting between them. CDR3 amino acids: CASSLAVFPETQYF. The CDR3 coding sequence is TGTGCCAGCAGCCTGGCCGTCTTCCCAGAGACCCAGTACTTC.

This clonotype was detected a few times. V usage is TRBV20-1 and J usage is TRBJ1-5, with a tentative D call TRBD1 (6 bases). Germline-derived CDR1 and CDR2 are DFQATT and SNEGSKA (reference sequence). With 1 base removed from V and 12 bases from J, the gap between germline ends came to 25 bases. The CDR3 totals 16 residues. Here the CDR3 DNA reads TGCAGTGCTAGAGGTTTCCCAGGGGACCGACCGCATGACCAGCATTTT. It is translated as CSARGFPGDRPHDQHF.

About this clonotype: One end of the junction fails to match germline, which may point to a read error. The chain has TRBV15 and TRBJ2-7; the match to TRBD2 covers 11 bases. Germline assignment: CDR1 LNHNV and CDR2 YYDKDF (reference sequence). The CDR3 covers 17 residues. DNA for the CDR3: TGTGCCACCGGCAGAGAACTAGCGGGAGCGGGCTCCTACGAGCAGTACTTC. Protein sequence: CATGRELAGAGSYEQYF.

This chain connects TRBV4-2 to TRBJ1-4; 7 bases align to TRBD1. Germline CDR1 is LGHNA and CDR2 is YNFKEQ. Trimming took 5 bases from V and 3 from J; bases not matched to a gene: 9. The CDR3 runs to 16 residues. The CDR3 loop reads CASSSLVGTANEKLFF. The DNA for the CDR3 is TGTGCCAGCAGCTCGCTGGTCGGGACAGCTAATGAAAAACTGTTTTTT.

CDR3 DNA: TGCAGTGCCCAATCAGGGGGCTACGAGCAGTACTTC. The encoded protein is CSAQSGGYEQYF. This chain uses TRBV20-1 with TRBJ2-7; 7 bases agree with TRBD1. V lost 6 bases to trimming and J lost 3 bases; unmatched junction nucleotides: 5. In germline, CDR1 is DFQATT, CDR2 SNEGSKA (reference sequence). The CDR3 spans 12 residues.

The chain employs TRBV29-1 and TRBJ2-1, with 8 positions matching TRBD1. The closer fit of TRBJ2-7 to the DNA end suggests the J call may be wrong. CDR1 is SQVTM, CDR2 ANQGSEA, per germline. The CDR3 totals 15 residues. The CDR3 sequence is CSVEDGQGKNLEQYF. In DNA form, the CDR3 reads TGCAGCGTTGAAGACGGACAGGGTAAGAATCTCGAGCAGTACTTC.

This clonotype was counted between two and nine times. The chain couples TRBV18 to TRBJ2-7, with no clear D. The V end was cut by 6 bases, the J end by 6 bases, with 15 bases between. This CDR3 has 13 residues. Per germline, CDR1 KGHSH and CDR2 LQKENI. This CDR3 is CASSSVGLSEQYF. Here the CDR3 DNA reads TGTGCCAGCTCGTCGGTAGGGCTGAGCGAGCAGTACTTC.

The chain joins TRBV7-2 to TRBJ2-1; 14 bases are shared with TRBD2. Judging by the DNA end, TRBJ2-7 fits better; the J call may be wrong. In germline, CDR1 is SGHTA, CDR2 FQGNSA. CDR3 length: 19 residues. This chain's CDR3 is CASSGSGLAGVGAYNEQYF. CDR3 DNA: TGTGCCAGCAGCGGATCGGGACTAGCGGGAGTAGGCGCCTACAATGAGCAGTACTTC.

The chain carries TRBV28 and TRBJ2-7, with D possibly matching TRBD1 (5 bases). V was clipped by 6 bases and J by 0 bases, with 18 bases between them. CDR1 is MDHEN and CDR2 is SYDVKM in the germline V gene. This CDR3 spans 16 amino acids. The CDR3 DNA follows: TGTGCCAGCAGCTCTCAGGGTGCGGACACCTCCTACGAGCAGTACTTC. The encoded protein is CASSSQGADTSYEQYF.

This rearrangement joins TRBV4-3 to TRBJ2-3; D is perhaps TRBD1 (6 bases). CDR1 and CDR2 (germline): LGHNA, YSLEER. Trimming pared 0 bases from V and 2 bases from J, leaving 12 bases between. The CDR3 spans 16 residues. CDR3 DNA: TGCGCCAGCAGCCAAGAGACAGGCTTTTCCACAGATACGCAGTATTTT. Translating it yields CASSQETGFSTDTQYF.

V usage is TRBV29-1 and J usage is TRBJ2-5; unclear D gene. The DNA end is more similar to TRBJ2-7, so the J call may be wrong. The length of the CDR3 is 14 residues. From germline, CDR1 is SQVTM and CDR2 ANQGSEA. The CDR3 DNA follows: TGCAGCGTTGAAGTTGGCGAGCGCACAGCCGAGCAGTACTTC. The encoded protein is CSVEVGERTAEQYF.

The CDR3 sequence is CASSPGTSGERWYADTQYF. CDR3 in DNA: TGTGCCAGCAGCCCCGGGACTAGCGGAGAAAGATGGTACGCAGATACGCAGTATTTT. This chain uses TRBV12-3 or TRBV12-4 with TRBJ2-3; 11 bases line up with TRBD2. The CDR3 spans 19 residues. Unmatched junction bases numbered 18, after V lost 6 bases and J lost 4 bases.

As concerns this clonotype: Possible read error: a much larger clone is one base away. The chain is built from TRBV29-1 and TRBJ2-7; 7 positions agree with TRBD2. V gave up 1 base and J gave up 9 bases; unmatched junction bases: 9. CDR1 is SQVTM and CDR2 is ANQGSEA in the germline V gene. The CDR3 has 13 residues. This CDR3 reads CSVEVTSGGGQYF. CDR3 DNA sequence: TGCAGCGTTGAAGTCACGTCGGGGGGTGGGCAGTACTTC.

V and J are TRBV6-5 and TRBJ2-7; D uncertain. V was trimmed by 3 bases and J by 5 bases, leaving 17 bases between them. This CDR3 comprises 15 residues. The V gene's germline CDR1 is MNHEY and CDR2 SVGAGI. CDR3 protein: CASSYHDPNENEQYF. The CDR3 DNA reads as TGTGCCAGCAGTTATCACGACCCGAACGAGAACGAGCAGTACTTC.

This clonotype was observed a few times. The rearrangement links TRBV16 to TRBJ2-3; 9 bases are a match to TRBD1. This CDR3 spans 15 amino acids. Germline-derived CDR1 and CDR2 are KGHSY and FQNENV. J was trimmed by 0 bases and V by 5 bases; bases with no gene match: 3. CDR3 sequence (DNA): TGTGCCAGCAGCGACAGGGGGTCAAGCACAGATACGCAGTATTTT. Amino acids: CASSDRGSSTDTQYF.

This clonotype was found once. The rearrangement uses TRBV12-3 or TRBV12-4 and TRBJ2-7, with 9 bases fitting TRBD2. V shed 6 bases and J 3 bases; nucleotides not matched to a gene: 9. The CDR3 loop spans 15 amino acids. The CDR3 DNA reads TGTGCCAGCAGCCGGACTAGCGCCTCAGTCTACGAGCAGTACTTC. It translates to CASSRTSASVYEQYF.

The J gene is TRBJ2-1, the V gene TRBV5-6, with D possibly TRBD1 on 5 matching bases. Trimming removed 4 bases from V and 6 bases from J, with 11 bases in between. The CDR3 is made up of 13 amino acids. CDR1 and CDR2 from the germline V gene are SGHDT and YYEEEE. CDR3 residues: CASSPDTVNEQFF. DNA of the CDR3: TGTGCCAGCAGCCCGGACACAGTCAATGAGCAGTTCTTC.

This clonotype turned up a few times. This chain connects TRBV20-1 to TRBJ2-1; D possibly corresponds to TRBD2 (5 bases). The V gene's germline CDR1 is DFQATT and CDR2 SNEGSKA (reference sequence). CDR3 size: 18 residues. Trimming took 1 base from V and 1 from J, leaving 20 bases between them. The CDR3 reads CSARVGLRGSRSYNEQFF. For the CDR3, the DNA is TGCAGTGCTAGAGTTGGCTTAAGAGGGTCACGATCCTACAATGAGCAGTTCTTC.

The chain has TRBV20-1 and TRBJ2-5; 7 bases map to TRBD2. The CDR3 extends over 12 amino acids. Germline V gene sequence: CDR1 DFQATT, CDR2 SNEGSKA (reference sequence). J gave up 11 bases and V 0 bases, and 6 bases lay outside the gene matches. In DNA, the CDR3 is TGCAGTGCTAGAGATGGGGCGGGGGAACAGTACTTC. It specifies CSARDGAGEQYF.

This clonotype came up a few times. The V and J genes are TRBV2 and TRBJ2-1, with 7 bases lining up with TRBD2. The V gene's germline CDR1 is SNHLY and CDR2 FYNNEI. After removal of 5 bases from V and 9 bases from J, the junction contained 10 bases not matched to a gene. CDR3 size: 14 residues. The CDR3 here is CASSTNGGRGEQFF. Written as DNA, the CDR3 is TGTGCCAGCAGTACCAATGGCGGGAGAGGTGAGCAGTTCTTC.

The chain carries TRBV20-1 and TRBJ1-5; a weak D match, TRBD1 (6 bases). Per the germline V gene, CDR1 is DFQATT and CDR2 is SNEGSKA (reference sequence). The length of the CDR3 is 13 residues. V was clipped by 5 bases and J by 9 bases, with 17 bases between them. Here the CDR3 DNA reads TGCAGTGCTGCCCCAGGGGCGGACCGGCCCCAGCATTTT. Translation: CSAAPGADRPQHF.

A note on this clonotype: This may be a read error: a much more frequent sequence differs by one nucleotide. The rearrangement uses TRBV7-2 and TRBJ2-5; D possibly corresponds to TRBD2 (6 bases). CDR3 size: 11 residues. V dropped 5 bases and J dropped 7 bases, with 8 bases sitting between them. Germline V gene sequence: CDR1 SGHTA, CDR2 FQGNSA. CDR3 protein: CASSTAGTQYF. The CDR3 nucleotides read TGTGCCAGCAGCACAGCGGGGACCCAGTACTTC.

CDR3 DNA: TGTGCCAGCAGGGTTGGGACAATTCGAGGCTACACCTTC. It encodes CASRVGTIRGYTF. The chain couples TRBV6-6 to TRBJ1-2; D perhaps matches TRBD1 (6 bases). Per germline, CDR1 MNHNY and CDR2 SVGAGI (reference sequence). Trimming stripped 6 bases from V and 8 bases from J, with 16 bases between. The CDR3 runs 13 residues.

This clonotype was observed a handful of times. The chain uses TRBV7-8 and TRBJ2-7; TRBD2 matches at 9 bases. This CDR3 has 15 amino acids. Germline V gives CDR1 SGHVS, CDR2 FQNEAQ. The junction had 7 bases not matched to a gene; V was cut back by 2 bases and J by 5 bases. The CDR3 region is CASSLFGGRANEQYF. For the CDR3, the DNA is TGTGCCAGCAGCTTATTCGGCGGGAGGGCCAACGAGCAGTACTTC.

The chain links TRBV12-3 or TRBV12-4 to TRBJ2-7; 7 nucleotides line up with TRBD1. Losses at the gene ends were 3 bases for V and 2 bases for J; bases not matched to a gene: 4. This CDR3 has 14 residues. This CDR3 reads CASSFETGPYEQYF. The CDR3 DNA reads as TGTGCCAGCAGTTTCGAGACAGGGCCCTACGAGCAGTACTTC.

CDR3 bases: TGTGCCAGCAGCTCATTAGGGGACACCCTCCAAGAGACCCAGTACTTC. The encoded protein is CASSSLGDTLQETQYF. The V gene is TRBV28, the J gene TRBJ2-5, with D tentatively TRBD1 (6 bases). From germline, CDR1 is MDHEN and CDR2 SYDVKM. The V end lost 6 bases, the J end lost 1 base, and 18 bases lay between the germline ends. The CDR3 length is 16 residues.

The chain combines TRBV7-2 with TRBJ2-2; 11 bases map to TRBD2. The CDR3 totals 16 residues. V trimming: 5 bases; J trimming: 5 bases; junction bases outside the gene matches: 7. Germline assignment: CDR1 SGHTA and CDR2 FQGNSA. The CDR3 here is CASSTTSGSFTGELFF. CDR3 nucleotide sequence: TGTGCCAGCAGCACTACTAGCGGGAGTTTTACCGGGGAGCTGTTTTTT.

The rearrangement joins TRBV20-1 to TRBJ2-7; TRBD2 aligns across 11 bases. Germline V gives CDR1 DFQATT, CDR2 SNEGSKA (reference sequence). Trimming at V came to 1 base and at J to 7 bases, leaving 9 bases not matched to a gene. This CDR3 spans 15 amino acids. CDR3 nucleotide sequence: TGCAGTGCTAGAGTGGCTAGCGGGAGGCCCAGGGAGCAGTACTTC. It is translated as CSARVASGRPREQYF.